The entry that follows covers one T cell receptor beta chain sequence. Its antigen remains unknown. This sample was taken from a study of T cell responses to AZD1222 COVID-19 vaccine. Study outcomes and limitations: Spike as a whole was targeted by vaccine-associated CD4 TCRs, dominant at 160-218 and 743-854. The donor cohort was predominantly white British with a female majority, and clonal diversity may have been underestimated. Repertoire sampling was restricted to post-peak T cell response timepoints.

Here immunoSEQ multiplex PCR was the method, and the copy in TCRdb shows in-frame clones only, minus some. The table records roughly 100,000 clones, 89% of them present only once. The CDR3 totals 13 residues. The germline V and J ends were trimmed by 6 bases and 7 bases, with 13 bases remaining between them. The germline V gene has CDR1 MDHEN and CDR2 SYDVKM. Doses given second, at about 4 or about 12 weeks, were pooled. Sequenced material: peripheral blood, taken 28 days after the second AZD1222 dose. The sequence was obtained from an adult who received the AZD1222 COVID-19 vaccine. J is TRBJ2-1 and V is TRBV28, with D hard to call. CDR3 loop: CASSPGVRNEQFF. In DNA form, the CDR3 reads TGTGCCAGCAGCCCGGGCGTAAGGAATGAGCAGTTCTTC.